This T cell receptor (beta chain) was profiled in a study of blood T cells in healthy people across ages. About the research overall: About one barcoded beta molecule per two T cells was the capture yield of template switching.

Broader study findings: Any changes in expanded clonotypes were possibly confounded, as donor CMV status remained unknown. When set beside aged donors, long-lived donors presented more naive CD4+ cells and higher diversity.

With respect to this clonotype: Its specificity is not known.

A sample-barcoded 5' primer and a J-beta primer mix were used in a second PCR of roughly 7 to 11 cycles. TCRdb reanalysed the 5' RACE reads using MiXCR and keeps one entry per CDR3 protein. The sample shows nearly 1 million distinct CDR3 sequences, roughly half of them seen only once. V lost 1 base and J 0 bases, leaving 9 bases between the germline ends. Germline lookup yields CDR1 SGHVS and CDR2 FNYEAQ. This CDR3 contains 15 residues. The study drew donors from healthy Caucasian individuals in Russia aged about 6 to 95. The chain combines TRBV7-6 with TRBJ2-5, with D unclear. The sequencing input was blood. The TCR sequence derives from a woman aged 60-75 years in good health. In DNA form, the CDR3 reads TGTGCCAGCAGCTTAGGCGGTTACTACCAAGAGACCCAGTACTTC. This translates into CASSLGGYYQETQYF.